This TCR beta chain was recorded in a study of T cells in tuberculosis. Study-wide results and caveats: Shorter CDR3-alpha in active tuberculosis partly drove smaller distances. GMM-specific TCRs were nearer to active tuberculosis alpha repertoires, suggesting expansion.

TCRdb keeps only in-frame clones here, not all; method: immunoSEQ multiplex PCR. The repertoire consists of about 41,000 clones, with about 95% occurring once and the leading ten covering roughly 3.5%. A remark on this clone: Its antigen is not identified.

The CDR3 is 15 residues long. The V and J ends lost 5 bases and 5 bases, in that order; junction bases with no gene match: 9. Germline lookup yields CDR1 SGHAT and CDR2 FQNNGV. V usage is TRBV11-2 and J usage is TRBJ2-7, with 10 bases matching TRBD1. This clonotype was obtained from a donor between 10 and 35 years old with latent tuberculosis or without tuberculosis infection. The sequenced material came from PBMCs. CDR3 nucleotide sequence: TGTGCCAGCAGCACCCCGACAGGGGGCGCGGACGAGCAGTACTTC. It encodes CASSTPTGGADEQYF.